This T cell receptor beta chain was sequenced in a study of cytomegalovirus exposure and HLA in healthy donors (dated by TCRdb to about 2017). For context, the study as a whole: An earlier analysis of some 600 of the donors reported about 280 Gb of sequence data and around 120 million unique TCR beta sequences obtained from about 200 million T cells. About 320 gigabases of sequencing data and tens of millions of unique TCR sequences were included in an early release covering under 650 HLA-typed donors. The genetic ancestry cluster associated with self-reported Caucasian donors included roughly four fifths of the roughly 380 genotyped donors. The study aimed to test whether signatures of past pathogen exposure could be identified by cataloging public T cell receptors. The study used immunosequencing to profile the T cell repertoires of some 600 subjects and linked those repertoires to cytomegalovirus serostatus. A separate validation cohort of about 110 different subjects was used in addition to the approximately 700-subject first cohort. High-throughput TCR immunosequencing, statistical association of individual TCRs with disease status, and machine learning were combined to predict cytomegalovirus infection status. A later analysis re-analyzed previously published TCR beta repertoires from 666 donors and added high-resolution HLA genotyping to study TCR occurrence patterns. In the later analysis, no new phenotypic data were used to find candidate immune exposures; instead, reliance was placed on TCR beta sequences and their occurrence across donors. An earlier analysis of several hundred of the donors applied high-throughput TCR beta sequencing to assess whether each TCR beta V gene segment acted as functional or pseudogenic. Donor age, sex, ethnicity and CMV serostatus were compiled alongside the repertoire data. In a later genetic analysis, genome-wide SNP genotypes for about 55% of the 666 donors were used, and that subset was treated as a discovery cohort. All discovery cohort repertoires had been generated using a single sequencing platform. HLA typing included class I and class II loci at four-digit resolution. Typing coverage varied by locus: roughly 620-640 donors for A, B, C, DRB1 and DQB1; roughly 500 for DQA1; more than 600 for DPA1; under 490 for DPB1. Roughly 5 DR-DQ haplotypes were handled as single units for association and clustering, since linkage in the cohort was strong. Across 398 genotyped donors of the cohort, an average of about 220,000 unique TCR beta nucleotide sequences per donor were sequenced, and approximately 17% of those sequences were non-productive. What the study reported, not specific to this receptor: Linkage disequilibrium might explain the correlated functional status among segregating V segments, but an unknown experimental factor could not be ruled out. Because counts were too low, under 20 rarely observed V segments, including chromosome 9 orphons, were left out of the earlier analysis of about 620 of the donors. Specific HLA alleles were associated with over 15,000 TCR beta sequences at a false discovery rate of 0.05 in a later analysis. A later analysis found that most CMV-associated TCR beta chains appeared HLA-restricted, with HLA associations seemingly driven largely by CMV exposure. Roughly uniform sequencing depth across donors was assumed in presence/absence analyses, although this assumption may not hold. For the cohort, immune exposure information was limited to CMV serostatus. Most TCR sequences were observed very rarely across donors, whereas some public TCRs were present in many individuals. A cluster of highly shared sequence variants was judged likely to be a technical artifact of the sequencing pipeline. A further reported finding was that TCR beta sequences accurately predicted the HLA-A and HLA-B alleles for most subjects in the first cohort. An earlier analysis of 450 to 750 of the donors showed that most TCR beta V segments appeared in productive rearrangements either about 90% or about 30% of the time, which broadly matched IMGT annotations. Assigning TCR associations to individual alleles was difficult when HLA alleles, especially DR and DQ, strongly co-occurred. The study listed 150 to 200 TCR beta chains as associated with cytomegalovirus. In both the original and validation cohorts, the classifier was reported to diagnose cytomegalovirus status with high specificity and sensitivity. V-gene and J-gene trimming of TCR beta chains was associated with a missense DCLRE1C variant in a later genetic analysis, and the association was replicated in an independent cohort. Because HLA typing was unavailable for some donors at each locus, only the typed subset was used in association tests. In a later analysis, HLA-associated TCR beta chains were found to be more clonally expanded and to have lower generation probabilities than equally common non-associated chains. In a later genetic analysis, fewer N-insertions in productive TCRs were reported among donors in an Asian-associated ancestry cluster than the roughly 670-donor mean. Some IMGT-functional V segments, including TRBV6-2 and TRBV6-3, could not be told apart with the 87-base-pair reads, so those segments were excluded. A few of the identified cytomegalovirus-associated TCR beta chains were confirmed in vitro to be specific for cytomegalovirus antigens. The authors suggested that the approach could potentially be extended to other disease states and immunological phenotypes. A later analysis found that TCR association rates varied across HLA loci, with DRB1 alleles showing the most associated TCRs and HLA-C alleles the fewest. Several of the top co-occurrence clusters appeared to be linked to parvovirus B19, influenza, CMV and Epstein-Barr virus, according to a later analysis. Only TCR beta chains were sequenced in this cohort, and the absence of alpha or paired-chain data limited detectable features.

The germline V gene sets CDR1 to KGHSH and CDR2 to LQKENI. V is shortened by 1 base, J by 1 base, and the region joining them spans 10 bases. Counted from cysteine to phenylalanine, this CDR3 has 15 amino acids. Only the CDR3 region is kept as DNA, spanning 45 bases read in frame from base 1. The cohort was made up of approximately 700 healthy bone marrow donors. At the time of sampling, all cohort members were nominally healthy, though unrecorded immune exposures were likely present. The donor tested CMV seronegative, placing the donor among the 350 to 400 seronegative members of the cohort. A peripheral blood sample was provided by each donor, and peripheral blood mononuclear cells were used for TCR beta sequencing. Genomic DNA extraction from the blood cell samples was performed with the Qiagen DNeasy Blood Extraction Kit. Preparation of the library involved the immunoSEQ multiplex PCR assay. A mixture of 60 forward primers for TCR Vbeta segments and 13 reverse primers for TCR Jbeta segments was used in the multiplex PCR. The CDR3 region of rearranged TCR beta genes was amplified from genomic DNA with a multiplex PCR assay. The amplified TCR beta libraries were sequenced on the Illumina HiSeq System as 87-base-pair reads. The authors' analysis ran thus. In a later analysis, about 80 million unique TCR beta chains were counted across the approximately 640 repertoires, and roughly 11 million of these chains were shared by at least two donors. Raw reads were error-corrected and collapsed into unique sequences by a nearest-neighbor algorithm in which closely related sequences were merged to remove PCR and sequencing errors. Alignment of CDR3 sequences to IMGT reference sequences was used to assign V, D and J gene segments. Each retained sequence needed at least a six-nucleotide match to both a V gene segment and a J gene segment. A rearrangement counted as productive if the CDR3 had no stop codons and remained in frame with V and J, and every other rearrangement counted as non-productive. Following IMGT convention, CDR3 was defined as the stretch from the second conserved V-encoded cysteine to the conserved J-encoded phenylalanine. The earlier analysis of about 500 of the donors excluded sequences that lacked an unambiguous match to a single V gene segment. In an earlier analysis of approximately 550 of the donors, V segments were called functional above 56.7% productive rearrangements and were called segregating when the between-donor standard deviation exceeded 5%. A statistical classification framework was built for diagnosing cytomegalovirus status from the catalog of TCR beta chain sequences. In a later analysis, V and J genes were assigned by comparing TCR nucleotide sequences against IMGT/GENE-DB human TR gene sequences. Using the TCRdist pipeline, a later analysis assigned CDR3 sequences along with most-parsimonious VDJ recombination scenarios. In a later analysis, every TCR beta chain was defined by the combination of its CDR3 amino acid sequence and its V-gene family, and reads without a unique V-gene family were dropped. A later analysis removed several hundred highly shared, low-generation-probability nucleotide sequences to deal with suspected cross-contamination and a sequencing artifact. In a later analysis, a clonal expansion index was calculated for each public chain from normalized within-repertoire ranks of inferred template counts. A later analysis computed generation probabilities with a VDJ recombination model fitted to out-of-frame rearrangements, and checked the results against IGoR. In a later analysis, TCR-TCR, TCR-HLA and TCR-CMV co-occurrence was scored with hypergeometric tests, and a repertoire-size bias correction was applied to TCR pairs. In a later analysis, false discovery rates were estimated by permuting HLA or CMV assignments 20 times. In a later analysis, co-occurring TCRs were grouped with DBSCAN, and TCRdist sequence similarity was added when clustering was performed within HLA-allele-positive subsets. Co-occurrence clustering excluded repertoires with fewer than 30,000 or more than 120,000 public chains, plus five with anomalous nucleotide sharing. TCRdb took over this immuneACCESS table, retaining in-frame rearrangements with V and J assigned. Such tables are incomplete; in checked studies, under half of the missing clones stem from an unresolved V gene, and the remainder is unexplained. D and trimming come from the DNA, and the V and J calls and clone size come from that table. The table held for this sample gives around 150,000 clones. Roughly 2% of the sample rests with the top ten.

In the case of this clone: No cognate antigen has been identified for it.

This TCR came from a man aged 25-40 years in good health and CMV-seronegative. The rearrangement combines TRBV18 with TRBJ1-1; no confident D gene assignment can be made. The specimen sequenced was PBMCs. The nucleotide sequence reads TGTGCCAGCTCACCACTCTCGGAGGGGAACACTGAAGCTTTCTTT. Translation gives CASSPLSEGNTEAFF.